The 17 T cell receptor beta chains reported below all come from one sample, sequenced in a study of blood T cell repertoires in COVID-19. Generated by immunoSEQ multiplex PCR, the TCRdb table keeps only in-frame clones and is missing some. The data contain hundreds of thousands of clones, around 89% of them singletons. The sequencing input was PBMCs or T cells enriched from blood (not recorded which). The receptors stem from a woman aged 30 to 39 who had recovered from COVID-19.

The count of this clone is one. J is TRBJ2-1 and V is TRBV7-3, with 12 bases aligning to TRBD2. CDR3 length: 17 residues. Germline trimming cut 5 bases from V and 7 bases from J; bases unmatched to any gene: 12. Germline V gene sequence: CDR1 SGHTA, CDR2 FQGTGA. Written as DNA, the CDR3 is TGTGCCAGCAGCCCCCAGCGCGGGACTAGCGGGTCGAATGAGCAGTTCTTC. It translates to CASSPQRGTSGSNEQFF.

This rearrangement joins TRBV7-9 to TRBJ2-1, with D maybe TRBD2 (6 bases). The CDR3 spans 12 residues. The V end lost 1 base, the J end lost 10 bases, and 8 bases lay between the germline ends. Germline CDR1 and CDR2: SEHNR and FQNEAQ (reference sequence). In DNA form, the CDR3 reads TGTGCCAGCAGCTTAGATGGGGGGGAGCAGTTCTTC. Translated: CASSLDGGEQFF.

This clone was counted a single time. This chain connects TRBV30 to TRBJ1-2, with 8 bases identical to TRBD1. CDR1 is GTSNPN and CDR2 is SVGIG in the germline V gene (reference sequence). The CDR3 is made up of 13 amino acids. V trimming: 1 base; J trimming: 6 bases; junction bases outside the gene matches: 4. The CDR3 DNA reads TGTGCCTGGAGTGCCGACAGGGGTCATGGCTACACCTTC. Translated, it gives CAWSADRGHGYTF.

The rearrangement links TRBV28 to TRBJ2-3; 10 bases align to TRBD2. From germline, CDR1 is MDHEN and CDR2 SYDVKM. Trimming removed 6 bases from V and 6 bases from J; junction bases left unmatched: 15. This CDR3 has 17 residues. CDR3 nucleotides: TGTGCCAGCAGCCCACTCCGGGCTAGCGGGAGCTCGGATACGCAGTATTTT. This sequence encodes CASSPLRASGSSDTQYF. Based on the CDR3 plus reference TRBV28 and TRBJ2-3, the full variable domain is DVKVTQSSRYLVKRTGEKVFLECVQDMDHENMFWYRQDPGLGLRLIYFSYDVKMKEKGDIPEGYSVSREKKERFSLILESASTNQTSMYLCASSPLRASGSSDTQYFGPGTRLTVL.

The V call is TRBV5-1, the J call TRBJ1-4; tentative D call: TRBD1 (6 bases). The germline V gene has CDR1 SGHRS and CDR2 YFSETQ. The length of the CDR3 is 18 residues. The V end was cut by 0 bases, the J end by 3 bases, with 18 bases between. The CDR3 loop reads CASSLEAGAGRANEKLFF. CDR3 nucleotide sequence: TGCGCCAGCAGCTTGGAGGCAGGGGCTGGGCGGGCTAATGAAAAACTGTTTTTT.

The chain couples TRBV5-6 to TRBJ1-1, with a tentative D call TRBD1 (6 bases). The CDR3 extends over 13 amino acids. Germline CDR1 is SGHDT and CDR2 is YYEEEE. The V end lost 6 bases, the J end lost 2 bases, and 11 bases lay between the germline ends. For the CDR3, the DNA is TGTGCCAGCACCCAGGACAGAAACACTGAAGCTTTCTTT. Amino acids: CASTQDRNTEAFF. The complete variable domain, with remaining parts taken from reference TRBV5-6 and TRBJ1-1, reads DAGVTQSPTHLIKTRGQQVTLRCSPKSGHDTVSWYQQALGQGPQFIFQYYEEEERQRGNFPDRFSGHQFPNYSSELNVNALLLGDSALYLCASTQDRNTEAFFGQGTRLTVV.

The chain is built from TRBV15 and TRBJ2-7; tentatively, D is TRBD2 (5 bases). In germline, CDR1 is LNHNV, CDR2 YYDKDF (reference sequence). The V and J ends lost 5 bases and 3 bases respectively, with 17 bases between them. This CDR3 region has 15 residues. In nucleotides, the CDR3 is TGTGCCACCAGCCCCAATTATGGAGGATACTACGAGCAGTACTTC. Protein: CATSPNYGGYYEQYF.

The chain combines TRBV7-6 with TRBJ1-1; TRBD1 agrees at 10 bases. The CDR3 has 15 residues. Germline trimming cut 5 bases from V and 3 bases from J; bases unmatched to any gene: 6. Per germline, CDR1 SGHVS and CDR2 FNYEAQ. The CDR3 reads CASSPGQGPDTEAFF. The CDR3 nucleotides are TGTGCCAGCAGCCCGGGACAGGGGCCCGACACTGAAGCTTTCTTT.

This chain uses TRBV2 with TRBJ1-5, with TRBD1 identical over 7 bases. The V and J ends lost 0 bases and 0 bases, in that order; junction bases with no gene match: 11. The CDR3 is 19 amino acids. Germline V gene data show CDR1 as SNHLY and CDR2 as FYNNEI. The CDR3 reads CASSEAETGRLVSNQPQHF. The CDR3 nucleotides read TGTGCCAGCAGTGAAGCCGAGACAGGGCGACTGGTTAGCAATCAGCCCCAGCATTTT.

The genes are TRBV4-2 and TRBJ2-3; D is uncertain. Trimming left V 2 bases short and J 6 bases short, with 6 bases between. Germline CDR1 and CDR2: LGHNA and YNFKEQ. The CDR3 runs 12 residues. The DNA of the CDR3 is TGTGCCAGCAGCCAACTAATGGATACGCAGTATTTT. Translating gives CASSQLMDTQYF.

The rearrangement joins TRBV6-5 to TRBJ1-4, with D possibly being TRBD1 (6 bases). The CDR3 is made up of 13 amino acids. Trimming left V 7 bases short and J 4 bases short, with 10 bases between. Germline V CDR1 and CDR2: MNHEY, SVGAGI. CDR3 loop: CASKGDLNEKLFF. CDR3 nucleotide sequence: TGTGCCAGCAAGGGGGACCTTAATGAAAAACTGTTTTTT.

The chain has TRBV5-1 and TRBJ1-1; 8 nucleotides line up with TRBD1. V lost 3 bases, J lost 2 bases, and 3 bases stayed unmatched. This CDR3 is built from 14 residues. Germline CDR1 and CDR2: SGHRS and YFSETQ. As DNA, the CDR3 is TGCGCCAGCAGCTCGGACAGGGAAAACACTGAAGCTTTCTTT. Protein: CASSSDRENTEAFF. Supplemented by reference TRBV5-1 and TRBJ1-1, the full variable domain reads KAGVTQTPRYLIKTRGQQVTLSCSPISGHRSVSWYQQTPGQGLQFLFEYFSETQRNKGNFPGRFSGRQFSNSRSEMNVSTLELGDSALYLCASSSDRENTEAFFGQGTRLTVV.

This clone was seen a single time. J is TRBJ1-1 and V is TRBV5-1; 7 positions agree with TRBD1. V dropped 4 bases and J dropped 3; count of bases not matched to a gene: 6. This CDR3 is 14 amino acids long. Germline loops: CDR1 SGHRS, CDR2 YFSETQ. The chain's CDR3 is CASSGTGVDTEAFF. In nucleotides, the CDR3 is TGCGCCAGCAGCGGAACAGGGGTTGACACTGAAGCTTTCTTT. The complete variable domain, with remaining parts taken from reference TRBV5-1 and TRBJ1-1, reads KAGVTQTPRYLIKTRGQQVTLSCSPISGHRSVSWYQQTPGQGLQFLFEYFSETQRNKGNFPGRFSGRQFSNSRSEMNVSTLELGDSALYLCASSGTGVDTEAFFGQGTRLTVV.

The chain employs TRBV19 and TRBJ1-2; D unresolved. Germline CDR1 and CDR2: LNHDA and SQIVND (reference sequence). The CDR3 loop spans 14 amino acids. Between the trimmed V and J ends, which lost 3 bases and 4 bases, there was a span of 12 bases. In DNA form, the CDR3 reads TGTGCCAGTAGTATGACAATCGATATCTATGGCTACACCTTC. The encoded protein is CASSMTIDIYGYTF.

The chain carries TRBV5-1 and TRBJ1-1; unclear D gene. The V and J ends lost 2 bases and 1 base respectively, with 9 bases between them. The CDR3 totals 14 residues. The germline gives CDR1 SGHRS, CDR2 YFSETQ. In DNA form, the CDR3 reads TGCGCCAGCAGCTTCAAATACAGGAACACTGAAGCTTTCTTT. Residues: CASSFKYRNTEAFF.

In DNA, the CDR3 is TGTGCCAGCAGCCCCCTTGGCGGGTTATATGGCTACACCTTC. This sequence encodes CASSPLGGLYGYTF. The chain combines TRBV7-2 with TRBJ1-2; D is ambiguous. Germline V gene lookup returns CDR1 SGHTA and CDR2 FQGNSA. This CDR3 comprises 14 residues. V was pared by 5 bases and J by 5 bases, with 15 bases between.

The chain employs TRBV28 and TRBJ2-1, with D tentatively TRBD1 (6 bases). From germline, CDR1 is MDHEN and CDR2 SYDVKM. V lost 5 bases to trimming and J lost 12 bases, with 17 bases between them. This CDR3 region has 13 residues. Here the CDR3 reads CASSQLRDTRQFF. The DNA for the CDR3 is TGTGCCAGCAGTCAACTCCGGGACACTCGGCAGTTCTTC.